This is a list of T cell receptor beta chains from one sample in a study of blood T cell repertoires in COVID-19. Here immunoSEQ multiplex PCR was the method, and the copy in TCRdb shows in-frame clones only, minus some. The table shows 55,000 to 85,000 clones, with around 85% occurring only once. Source material: peripheral blood. All receptors derive from a human donor in a cohort sampled during active COVID-19. The CDR3 runs from the conserved cysteine through the conserved F or W. A D gene is named only where the DNA matches it firmly. The size entry is marked missing in some rows and otherwise reads once, few, many or a size class.

clone size,J gene,D gene,V gene,CDR3 DNA,CDR3 protein
NA,TRBJ2-7,TRBD2,TRBV28,TGTGCCAGCAGTACAGCGGGGGGGCGGGCCGAGCAGTACTTC,CASSTAGGRAEQYF
NA,TRBJ2-5,TRBD1,TRBV29-1,TGCAGCGTAGCTGGACAGGAACAAGAGACCCAGTACTTC,CSVAGQEQETQYF
few,TRBJ1-5,TRBD1,TRBV6-1,TGTGCCAGCAGTGAATCCTGGACAGGTAATCAGCCCCAGCATTTT,CASSESWTGNQPQHF
NA,TRBJ1-2,NA,TRBV7-9,TGTGCCAGCAGCTTATTGACAGACTATGGCTACACCTTC,CASSLLTDYGYTF
NA,TRBJ1-5,TRBD1,TRBV19,TGTGCCAGTAGTATAGCGAGAGGGACAGGGATCCAGCATTTT,CASSIARGTGIQHF
NA,TRBJ2-3,TRBD2,TRBV27,TGTGCCAGCAGTCCCTATTCCGGGGGGGCCCGGGGTACGCAGTATTTT,CASSPYSGGARGTQYF
NA,TRBJ1-1,NA,TRBV24-1,TGTGCCACCAGTGACTACAGGGTAGGAACAAGTGAAGCTTTCTTT,CATSDYRVGTSEAFF
NA,TRBJ2-1,TRBD2,TRBV28,TGTGCCAGCAAACAAGCGGGGGAGGATGAGCAGTTCTTC,CASKQAGEDEQFF
NA,TRBJ2-7,TRBD2,TRBV5-1,TGCGCCAGCAGCTTGGAGGGGACTAGCTTCAACGAGCAGTACTTC,CASSLEGTSFNEQYF
NA,TRBJ2-7,NA,TRBV29-1,TGCAGCGTCTTACCTGACAGGCCAGGCGAGCAGTACTTC,CSVLPDRPGEQYF
NA,TRBJ1-1,NA,TRBV5-1,TGCGCCAGCAGCTTGGCGCAGGGAACGGGCACTGAAGCTTTCTTT,CASSLAQGTGTEAFF
NA,TRBJ2-5,TRBD2,TRBV7-2,TGTGCCAGCAGCTTTTCCCGGACTAGCGGGGTAAACCGGGAGACCCAGTACTTC,CASSFSRTSGVNRETQYF
NA,TRBJ2-7,NA,TRBV10-1,TGCGCCAGCAGTGATCCTTTTGCCTACGAGCAGTACTTC,CASSDPFAYEQYF
NA,TRBJ2-1,TRBD2,TRBV3-1/TRBV3-2,TGTGCCAGCAGCCAATTGGCGGGGGGTCCTACGAGCTCCTACAATGAGCAGTTCTTC,CASSQLAGGPTSSYNEQFF
NA,TRBJ2-7,TRBD1,TRBV12-3/TRBV12-4,TGTGCCAGCAGTTTCGACAGGGATCCCTACTTC,CASSFDRDPYF
NA,TRBJ2-1,NA,TRBV27,TGTGCCAGCAGTCTGATCGGGAATGAGCAGTTCTTC,CASSLIGNEQFF
NA,TRBJ2-7,TRBD1,TRBV7-2,TGTGCCAGCAGCACCCCAGGGGGCCACGAGCAGTACTTC,CASSTPGGHEQYF
NA,TRBJ2-1,TRBD2,TRBV29-1,TGCAGCGTTGAATTTCTAGCGGGGGCGTCCTACAATGAGCAGTTCTTC,CSVEFLAGASYNEQFF
once,TRBJ2-3,NA,TRBV7-3,TGTGCCAGCAGCCCGGGACTGAACACAGATACGCAGTATTTT,CASSPGLNTDTQYF
NA,TRBJ2-5,TRBD1,TRBV6-5,TGTGCCAGCAGTTACGAGAGGACAGGGGTGGAGACCCAGTACTTC,CASSYERTGVETQYF
NA,TRBJ2-3,TRBD1,TRBV5-4,TGTGCCAGCAGCGTGGACAGGGGGCAATTAGATACGCAGTATTTT,CASSVDRGQLDTQYF
NA,TRBJ2-3,NA,TRBV12-3/TRBV12-4,TGTGCCAGCACTAGGACGGACAGAGCACAGTATTTT,CASTRTDRAQYF
NA,TRBJ2-7,TRBD2,TRBV5-4,TGTGCCAGCAGCTCGGGGGGACGTAGCTCCTACGAGCAGTACTTC,CASSSGGRSSYEQYF
NA,TRBJ1-6,NA,TRBV19,TGTGCCAGTAGTACCCAGGGTATCGATAATTCACCCCTCCACTTT,CASSTQGIDNSPLHF
NA,TRBJ2-5,NA,TRBV27,TGTGCCAGCAGTTTATCGAGTAGCGTCCAAGAGACCCAGTACTTC,CASSLSSSVQETQYF
few,TRBJ1-4,NA,TRBV7-2,TGTGCCAGCAGCTTGGGCGAGGGAATTTATGAAAAACTGTTTTTT,CASSLGEGIYEKLFF
NA,TRBJ2-5,NA,TRBV21-1,TGTGCCAGCAGCGAACAGGGGAAAGAGACCCAGTACTTC,CASSEQGKETQYF
once,TRBJ2-3,NA,TRBV5-8,TGTGCCAGCAGCTCCTATGGGGAGACAGATACGCAGTATTTT,CASSSYGETDTQYF
NA,TRBJ2-5,NA,TRBV6-5,TGTGCCAGCAGTTACTCTTGGAGCGGGCAAGAGACCCAGTACTTC,CASSYSWSGQETQYF
NA,TRBJ2-2,TRBD2,TRBV12-5,TGTGCTAGTGTTCTAGAGGGAGGGGTCAACACCGGGGAGCTGTTTTTT,CASVLEGGVNTGELFF
NA,TRBJ2-5,TRBD1,TRBV5-4,TGTGCCAGCAGCTTAGGGGGCGTGGAGACCCAGTACTTC,CASSLGGVETQYF
once,TRBJ1-2,TRBD1,TRBV4-1,TGCGCCAGCAGCCAACCGGGACAGGGGAGTACGGGCTACACCTTC,CASSQPGQGSTGYTF
NA,TRBJ2-1,NA,TRBV25-1,TGTGCCAGCAGTCCCAGGGAGGGACAGGAGGGGTACAATGAGCAGTTCTTC,CASSPREGQEGYNEQFF
once,TRBJ1-2,TRBD1,TRBV6-5,TGTGCCAGCAGTTACTCAGGGCAGGGGGCGTGGGGCTACACCTTC,CASSYSGQGAWGYTF
few,TRBJ1-5,TRBD1,TRBV7-2,TGTGCCAGCAGCTCCGTCCCGGGACAGGGGGATCAGCCCCAGCATTTT,CASSSVPGQGDQPQHF
NA,TRBJ1-2,NA,TRBV28,TGTGCCAGCAGTTCCCTGACTACTGGCTACACCTTC,CASSSLTTGYTF
few,TRBJ1-1,NA,TRBV2,TGTGCCAGCAGCTCGTCCCTGCGGGGCACTGAAGCTTTCTTT,CASSSSLRGTEAFF
NA,TRBJ2-1,NA,TRBV10-2,TGCGCCAGCAGTGATTCACATCGGGTCGAGCTCGGGGAGCAGTTCTTC,CASSDSHRVELGEQFF
NA,TRBJ1-2,NA,TRBV7-6,TGTGCCAGCAGCTTCCGGGGAGTGGACTATGGCTACACCTTC,CASSFRGVDYGYTF